These 27 T cell receptor beta chains share one sample of origin, sequenced in a study of control samples from healthy donors and cancer patients. Profiled with immunoSEQ multiplex PCR; TCRdb holds only in-frame clones, not every one. The sample holds 65,000 to 95,000 clones, over 75% seen once. Specimen: blood. The receptors shown here come from a man between 45 and 60 years old in good health.

The chain combines TRBV10-3 with TRBJ1-4; 8 bases match TRBD1. Germline V lookup: CDR1 ENHRY, CDR2 SYGVKD. CDR3 length: 15 amino acids. J gave up 3 bases and V 3 bases, and 3 bases lay outside the gene matches. CDR3 DNA: TGTGCCATCAGTGAAATGACAGGGGCTAATGAAAAACTGTTTTTT. Translated: CAISEMTGANEKLFF.

This clone has just a few counts. The V gene is TRBV6-5, the J gene TRBJ1-1; 7 bases are a match to TRBD1. Germline V gene lookup returns CDR1 MNHEY and CDR2 SVGAGI. The CDR3 is made up of 14 amino acids. The ends lost 10 bases at V and 1 base at J; junction bases unmatched: 9. CDR3 nucleotides: TGTGCCACCAAGTTAGGGGGCCCGAACACTGAAGCTTTCTTT. It yields the protein CATKLGGPNTEAFF.

This chain joins TRBV19 and TRBJ2-4; 7 bases match TRBD1. Losses at the gene ends were 5 bases for V and 0 bases for J; bases not matched to a gene: 4. The CDR3 contains 15 residues. In germline, CDR1 is LNHDA, CDR2 SQIVND (reference sequence). The CDR3 region is CASSATGLAKNIQYF. Here the CDR3 DNA reads TGTGCCAGTAGTGCGACAGGGCTAGCCAAAAACATTCAGTACTTC.

This clone has just a few counts. The chain employs TRBV2 and TRBJ2-7, with D perhaps matching TRBD1 or TRBD2 (5 bases each). The germline gives CDR1 SNHLY, CDR2 FYNNEI. The V gene lost 9 bases and the J gene lost 6 bases, with 18 bases spanning the gap. The CDR3 extends over 13 amino acids. CDR3 amino acids: CASSGTEDGEQYF. DNA of the CDR3: TGTGCCAGTTCCGGGACCGAGGATGGCGAGCAGTACTTC.

CDR3 sequence (DNA): TGCGCCAGCAGTGATACCGGGACAGGGGGAATCTATGGCTACACCTTC. Encoded protein: CASSDTGTGGIYGYTF. V gene TRBV10-1 combines with J gene TRBJ1-2, with 11 bases identical to TRBD1. This CDR3 region has 16 residues. J lost 4 bases, V lost 3 bases, and 7 bases had no gene match. Looked up from germline, CDR1 is WNHNN and CDR2 is SYGVQD (reference sequence).

The chain has TRBV6-4 and TRBJ2-3, with no clear D. With 4 bases removed from V and 0 bases from J, the gap between germline ends came to 5 bases. This CDR3 contains 13 residues. In germline, CDR1 is MRHNA, CDR2 SNTAGT. The CDR3 DNA follows: TGTGCCAGCAGTGGTTCTAGCACAGATACGCAGTATTTT. This gives the protein CASSGSSTDTQYF.

The chain couples TRBV7-2 to TRBJ2-5, with D unresolved. Trimming stripped 1 base from V and 5 bases from J, with 8 bases between. Germline values: CDR1 SGHTA, CDR2 FQGNSA. The CDR3 totals 13 residues. CDR3 in DNA: TGTGCCAGCAGCTTAGGGTTAGGGGAGACCCAGTACTTC. As protein: CASSLGLGETQYF.

This clone occurred once. This chain uses TRBV6-6 with TRBJ2-3; D remains unclear. The CDR3 covers 14 residues. CDR1 and CDR2 (germline): MNHNY, SVGAGI (reference sequence). Trimming took off 6 bases at V and 0 bases at J, with 10 bases between the two ends. CDR3 sequence reads: CASRRSTSTDTQYF. The CDR3 nucleotides are TGTGCCAGCAGGAGAAGCACTAGCACAGATACGCAGTATTTT.

The rearrangement uses TRBV7-2 and TRBJ1-6; 9 bases line up with TRBD1. Trimming cost V 0 bases and J 7 bases; bases outside gene matches: 1. CDR1 and CDR2 from the germline V gene are SGHTA and FQGNSA. This CDR3 spans 15 amino acids. The CDR3 DNA follows: TGTGCCAGCAGCTTAGCAGGACAGGGGAATTCACCCCTCCACTTT. As protein: CASSLAGQGNSPLHF.

V gene TRBV9 combines with J gene TRBJ2-5; 13 nucleotides line up with TRBD2. V trimming: 0 bases; J trimming: 2 bases; junction bases outside the gene matches: 7. This CDR3 spans 18 amino acids. Per the germline V gene, CDR1 is SGDLS and CDR2 is YYNGEE. CDR3 nucleotides: TGTGCCAGCAGCGTAGCCACTAGCGGGGGGGCCCTTCAAGAGACCCAGTACTTC. Its protein is CASSVATSGGALQETQYF.

The gene calls are TRBV5-1 and TRBJ2-2, with D maybe TRBD1 (5 bases). V was shortened by 5 bases and J by 4 bases, with 12 bases between the two germline ends. This CDR3 contains 14 residues. The germline gives CDR1 SGHRS, CDR2 YFSETQ. The CDR3: CASSGRVSTGELFF. As DNA, the CDR3 is TGCGCCAGCAGTGGCAGGGTGAGCACCGGGGAGCTGTTTTTT.

The chain couples TRBV21-1 to TRBJ1-4; TRBD1, the table's D call, lacks a check against the DNA. TRBV21-1 is marked as a pseudogene. The CDR3 sequence is 13 residues long. The CDR3 loop is CASPHGQGEKLFF. The CDR3 DNA is TGTGCCAGTCCTCACGGACAGGGGGAAAAACTGTTTTTT.

V is TRBV19 and J is TRBJ1-2; D gene uncertain. CDR1 is LNHDA and CDR2 is SQIVND in the germline V gene (reference sequence). Trimming stripped 6 bases from V and 2 bases from J, with 10 bases between. The CDR3 runs to 13 residues. This chain's CDR3 is CASSLTTNYGYTF. The CDR3 DNA follows: TGTGCCAGTAGCCTCACAACGAACTATGGCTACACCTTC.

The chain recombines TRBV11-3 with TRBJ2-3; 7 bases align to TRBD2. This CDR3 spans 14 amino acids. With V trimmed by 2 bases and J by 4 bases, 3 bases remained unmatched. Germline-derived CDR1 and CDR2 are SGHNT and YENEEA. DNA for the CDR3: TGTGCCAGCAGCTTAATGGGGGGGGCAGATACGCAGTATTTT. This codes for CASSLMGGADTQYF.

V and J are TRBV11-1 and TRBJ2-3; D not certain. Germline loops: CDR1 SGHAT, CDR2 FQDESV (reference sequence). V lost 5 bases and J 2 bases, leaving 17 bases between the germline ends. The CDR3 runs 16 residues. The CDR3, as DNA: TGTGCCAGCAGCGTGGGTACTTTCAGTCTCACAGATACGCAGTATTTT. Translation gives CASSVGTFSLTDTQYF.

The gene calls are TRBV11-2 and TRBJ1-4; 10 nucleotides agree with TRBD1. CDR3 size: 19 residues. V lost 6 bases to trimming and J lost 7 bases; unmatched junction nucleotides: 20. CDR1 and CDR2 from the germline V gene are SGHAT and FQNNGV. This CDR3 is CASRPFLRDRGQRGEKLFF. As DNA, the CDR3 is TGTGCCAGCAGGCCATTCCTCCGGGACAGGGGCCAACGCGGTGAAAAACTGTTTTTT.

The sample holds a few counts of this clone. This sequence joins TRBV3-1 (or the pseudogene TRBV3-2) and TRBJ1-6, with unresolved D. Trimming took 0 bases from V and 0 from J, leaving 9 bases between them. This CDR3 contains 17 residues. Germline CDR1 is LGHDT and CDR2 is YNNKEL (reference sequence). The CDR3 region is CASSQDPQSSYNSPLHF. The CDR3 DNA reads TGTGCCAGCAGCCAAGACCCCCAGAGCTCCTATAATTCACCCCTCCACTTT.

This chain connects TRBV7-3 to TRBJ1-6; 9 bases match TRBD1. The germline V gene encodes CDR1 SGHTA and CDR2 FQGTGA. The CDR3 is 16 amino acids. With 2 bases clipped from V and 9 bases from J, the junction kept 8 bases outside the gene matches. Here the CDR3 reads CASSLGAQGASSPLHF. DNA of the CDR3: TGTGCCAGCAGCTTAGGCGCACAGGGGGCTAGTTCACCCCTCCACTTT.

The V call is TRBV7-8, the J call TRBJ1-2; 7 bases map to TRBD1. CDR3 size: 13 residues. V was clipped by 2 bases and J by 5 bases; unmatched bases: 2. Germline loops: CDR1 SGHVS, CDR2 FQNEAQ. CDR3 region: CASSLYRGYGYTF. In DNA form, the CDR3 reads TGTGCCAGCAGCTTATACAGGGGTTATGGCTACACCTTC.

This chain joins TRBV18 and TRBJ2-1, with TRBD2 matching 9 bases. Germline loops: CDR1 KGHSH, CDR2 LQKENI. The CDR3 loop spans 15 amino acids. V lost 3 bases and J lost 3; bases outside the gene matches: 3. The CDR3 sequence: CASSPSGGIYNEQFF. DNA for the CDR3: TGTGCCAGCTCACCCAGCGGGGGGATCTACAATGAGCAGTTCTTC.

This clone was detected a few times. V and J are TRBV9 and TRBJ1-2; the D gene is possibly TRBD1 (5 bases). The V gene's germline CDR1 is SGDLS and CDR2 YYNGEE. V lost 0 bases, J lost 4 bases, and 10 bases lay in between. The CDR3 is made up of 14 amino acids. DNA for the CDR3: TGTGCCAGCAGCGTAGCTACAGGATCCTATGGCTACACCTTC. This gives the protein CASSVATGSYGYTF.

Details on this clone: This sample also contains other DNA sequences that code for the same CDR3. J is TRBJ2-2 and V is TRBV11-3, with 14 bases fitting TRBD2. The V segment lost 3 bases and the J segment 5 bases; nucleotides outside the gene matches: 14. Per the germline V gene, CDR1 is SGHNT and CDR2 is YENEEA. The CDR3 has 20 amino acids. The CDR3 spells CASSLAGTSGSRGGTGELFF. As DNA, the CDR3 is TGTGCCAGCAGCTTGGCGGGGACTAGCGGGAGTAGGGGTGGGACCGGGGAGCTGTTTTTT.

The chain joins TRBV19 to TRBJ1-1; D uncertain. Trimming stripped 7 bases from V and 0 bases from J, with 9 bases between. CDR1 and CDR2 from the germline V gene are LNHDA and SQIVND (reference sequence). There are 13 residues in the CDR3. Written as DNA, the CDR3 is TGTGCCAGTACACGGACGTTGAACACTGAAGCTTTCTTT. It translates to CASTRTLNTEAFF.

The chain couples TRBV4-1 to TRBJ2-7, with TRBD2 matching over 9 bases. Germline CDR1 reads MGHRA; CDR2 reads YSYEKL. This CDR3 spans 15 amino acids. Trimming took 1 base from V and 2 from J; bases not matched to a gene: 3. CDR3 protein: CASSQGPSGTYEQYV. Written as DNA, the CDR3 is TGCGCCAGCAGCCAAGGGCCTAGCGGGACCTACGAGCAGTACGTC.

The chain carries TRBV5-1 and TRBJ2-7, with 7 bases lining up with TRBD1. CDR1 is SGHRS, CDR2 YFSETQ, per germline. CDR3 size: 13 residues. The V gene end was trimmed by 4 bases and the J gene end by 6 bases; junction bases not matched to a gene: 7. The DNA for the CDR3 is TGCGCCAGCAGCCAAGGGACAGCCGGCGAGCAGTACGTC. This translates into CASSQGTAGEQYV.

The rearrangement links TRBV6-5 to TRBJ2-5, with D possibly being TRBD1 (6 bases). The germline V and J ends were trimmed by 5 bases and 5 bases, with 9 bases remaining between them. Per the germline V gene, CDR1 is MNHEY and CDR2 is SVGAGI. The CDR3 has 12 residues. The CDR3 is CASSPGVETQYF. CDR3 DNA sequence: TGTGCCAGCAGTCCAGGGGTGGAGACCCAGTACTTC.

This sequence joins TRBV10-3 and TRBJ2-1, with 8 bases aligning to TRBD1. Germline values: CDR1 ENHRY, CDR2 SYGVKD. CDR3 length: 15 residues. V was clipped by 6 bases and J by 4 bases; unmatched bases: 8. CDR3 loop: CAISRTGQMYNEQFF. CDR3 DNA: TGTGCCATCAGCCGGACAGGGCAAATGTACAATGAGCAGTTCTTC.